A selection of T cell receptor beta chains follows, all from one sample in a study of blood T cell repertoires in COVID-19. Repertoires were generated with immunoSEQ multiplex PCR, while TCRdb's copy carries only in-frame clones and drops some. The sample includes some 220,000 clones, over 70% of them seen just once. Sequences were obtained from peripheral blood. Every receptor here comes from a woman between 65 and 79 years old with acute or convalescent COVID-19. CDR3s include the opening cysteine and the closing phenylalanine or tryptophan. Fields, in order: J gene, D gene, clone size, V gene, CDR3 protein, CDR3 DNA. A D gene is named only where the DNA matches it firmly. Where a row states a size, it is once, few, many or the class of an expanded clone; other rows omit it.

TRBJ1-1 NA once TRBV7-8 CASSPRQGLNTEAFF TGTGCCAGCAGCCCCCGACAAGGCCTGAACACTGAAGCTTTCTTT
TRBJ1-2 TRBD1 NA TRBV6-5 CASRPEQGAPGGYTF TGTGCCAGCAGACCGGAACAGGGGGCCCCTGGTGGCTACACCTTC
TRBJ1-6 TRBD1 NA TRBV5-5 CASSSGTGGLRSPLHF TGTGCCAGCAGCTCCGGGACAGGGGGCCTCCGTTCACCCCTCCACTTT
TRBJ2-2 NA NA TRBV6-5 CASNPSRDFGELFF TGTGCCAGCAACCCCTCCCGAGATTTCGGGGAGCTGTTTTTT
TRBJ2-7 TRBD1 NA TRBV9 CASSVLGTEGDEQYF TGTGCCAGCAGCGTGCTCGGGACAGAGGGGGACGAGCAGTACTTC
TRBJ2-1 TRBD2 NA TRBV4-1 CASSQGSGGAYNEQFF TGCGCCAGCAGCCAAGGGAGCGGGGGGGCCTACAATGAGCAGTTCTTC
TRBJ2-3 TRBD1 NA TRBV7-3 CASSLGQGIDTQYF TGTGCCAGCAGCTTGGGACAGGGTATAGATACGCAGTATTTT
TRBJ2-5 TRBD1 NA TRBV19 CASSIQGGPGETQYF TGTGCCAGTAGTATACAAGGGGGCCCTGGGGAGACCCAGTACTTC
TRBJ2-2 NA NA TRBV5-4 CASSLGVGAGGELFF TGTGCCAGCAGCTTGGGGGTTGGGGCTGGCGGGGAGCTGTTTTTT
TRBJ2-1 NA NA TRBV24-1 CATSDNKRGLYNEQFF TGTGCCACCAGTGATAACAAAAGGGGCCTATACAATGAGCAGTTCTTC
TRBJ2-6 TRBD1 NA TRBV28 CASSPITGTGSSGANVLTF TGTGCCAGCAGTCCGATTACCGGGACAGGGTCTTCTGGGGCCAACGTCCTGACTTTC
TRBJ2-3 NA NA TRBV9 CASSGLATHTQYF TGTGCCAGCAGCGGTCTAGCCACGCATACGCAGTATTTT
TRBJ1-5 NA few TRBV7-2 CASSLRGDQPQHF TGTGCCAGCAGCTTACGGGGAGATCAGCCCCAGCATTTT
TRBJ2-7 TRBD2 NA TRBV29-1 CSVEDSGGSSYEQYF TGCAGCGTTGAAGATTCCGGGGGGAGCTCCTACGAGCAGTACTTC
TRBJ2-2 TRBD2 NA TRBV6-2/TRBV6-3 CASSYPRLAGASNTGELFF TGTGCCAGCAGTTACCCCCGACTAGCGGGGGCCTCGAACACCGGGGAGCTGTTTTTT
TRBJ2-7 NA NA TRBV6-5 CASSYSSLGSYEQYF TGTGCCAGCAGTTACTCGAGCCTGGGCAGCTACGAGCAGTACTTC
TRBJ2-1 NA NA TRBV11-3 CASSLGQGDEQFF TGTGCCAGCAGCTTAGGGCAGGGCGATGAGCAGTTCTTC
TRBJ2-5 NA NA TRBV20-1 CSASKGVDQETQYF TGCAGTGCTAGTAAGGGAGTGGATCAAGAGACCCAGTACTTC
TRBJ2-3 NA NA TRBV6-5 CASRSPATDTQYF TGTGCCAGCAGAAGTCCAGCGACAGATACGCAGTATTTT
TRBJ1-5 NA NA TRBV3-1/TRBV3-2 CASSQGKWEGNQPQHF TGTGCCAGCAGCCAAGGAAAGTGGGAGGGCAATCAGCCCCAGCATTTT
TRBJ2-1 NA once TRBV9 CASSVARVEAAQFF TGTGCCAGCAGCGTAGCTCGGGTAGAAGCGGCTCAGTTCTTC
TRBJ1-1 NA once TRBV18 CASSPYGGEAFF TGTGCCAGCTCACCTTACGGCGGTGAAGCTTTCTTT
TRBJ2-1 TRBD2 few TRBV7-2 CASSLLGGGGSYNEQFF TGTGCCAGCAGCTTACTTGGCGGGGGGGGTTCCTACAATGAGCAGTTCTTC
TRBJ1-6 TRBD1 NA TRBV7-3 CASSRGQGNSPLHF TGTGCCAGCAGCAGAGGACAGGGGAATTCACCCCTCCACTTT
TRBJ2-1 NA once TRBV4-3 CASSRQSSYNEQFF TGCGCCAGCAGCCGCCAGTCCTCCTACAATGAGCAGTTCTTC
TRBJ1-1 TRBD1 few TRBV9 CASSPGTGIMVYTEAFF TGTGCCAGCAGCCCGGGGACAGGGATAATGGTGTACACTGAAGCTTTCTTT
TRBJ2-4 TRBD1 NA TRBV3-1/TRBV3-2 CASSFRQGASKNIQYF TGTGCCAGCAGCTTTCGACAGGGGGCTTCCAAAAACATTCAGTACTTC
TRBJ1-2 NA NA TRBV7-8 CASSLGEGQAGYGYTF TGTGCCAGCAGCTTAGGAGAGGGACAAGCTGGATATGGCTACACCTTC
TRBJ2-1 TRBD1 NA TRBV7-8 CASTPVGTGITYNEQFF TGTGCCAGCACCCCCGTCGGGACAGGGATAACCTACAATGAGCAGTTCTTC
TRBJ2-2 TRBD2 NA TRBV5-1 CASSLGLAANTGELFF TGCGCCAGCAGCTTAGGGCTAGCGGCGAACACCGGGGAGCTGTTTTTT
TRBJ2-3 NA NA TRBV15 CATSRPGRNTQYF TGTGCCACCAGCAGGCCGGGAAGAAATACGCAGTATTTT
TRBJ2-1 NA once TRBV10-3 CAISYGDEQFF TGTGCCATCAGCTACGGTGATGAGCAGTTCTTC
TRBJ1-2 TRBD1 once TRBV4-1 CASSPQTGGVYGYTF TGCGCCAGCAGCCCGCAGACAGGGGGCGTGTATGGCTACACCTTC
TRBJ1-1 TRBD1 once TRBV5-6 CASSLGRTGGWNTEAFF TGTGCCAGCAGCTTGGGGCGGACAGGAGGGTGGAACACTGAAGCTTTCTTT
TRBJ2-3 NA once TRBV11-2 CASSLEGGGDTQYF TGTGCCAGCAGCTTAGAAGGGGGTGGGGATACGCAGTATTTT
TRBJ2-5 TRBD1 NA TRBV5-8 CASRLGRTGERETQYF TGTGCCAGCAGGTTGGGTAGGACAGGGGAGCGAGAGACCCAGTACTTC
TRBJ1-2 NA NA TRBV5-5 CASSLAQGSIGNGYTF TGTGCCAGCAGCTTGGCACAGGGTTCCATCGGGAATGGCTACACCTTC
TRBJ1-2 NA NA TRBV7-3 CASSSPPNYGYTF TGTGCCAGCAGCTCTCCTCCCAACTATGGCTACACCTTC
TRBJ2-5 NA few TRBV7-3 CASSREIQETQYF TGTGCCAGCAGCCGGGAAATACAAGAGACCCAGTACTTC
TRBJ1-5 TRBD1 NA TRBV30 CAWSVATGFNSNQPQHF TGTGCCTGGAGTGTTGCGACAGGGTTTAATAGCAATCAGCCCCAGCATTTT
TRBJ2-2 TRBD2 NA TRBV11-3 CASSLERGVLPPTGELFF TGTGCCAGCAGCTTAGAGCGGGGGGTTCTTCCTCCCACCGGGGAGCTGTTTTTT
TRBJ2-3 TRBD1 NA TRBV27 CASRRGLGADTQYF TGTGCCAGCAGGAGGGGGCTGGGGGCAGATACGCAGTATTTT
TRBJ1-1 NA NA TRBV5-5 CASSLVTLNTEAFF TGTGCCAGCAGCCTAGTTACTTTGAACACTGAAGCTTTCTTT
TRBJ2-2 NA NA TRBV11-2 CASRLTGTGELFF TGTGCCAGCAGGTTGACCGGGACCGGGGAGCTGTTTTTT
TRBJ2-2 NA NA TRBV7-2 CASSLLTTTPGELFF TGTGCCAGCAGCTTATTAACTACCACCCCCGGGGAGCTGTTTTTT
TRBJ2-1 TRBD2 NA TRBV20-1 CSASVNGGADEQFF TGCAGTGCTAGTGTTAACGGGGGGGCAGATGAGCAGTTCTTC